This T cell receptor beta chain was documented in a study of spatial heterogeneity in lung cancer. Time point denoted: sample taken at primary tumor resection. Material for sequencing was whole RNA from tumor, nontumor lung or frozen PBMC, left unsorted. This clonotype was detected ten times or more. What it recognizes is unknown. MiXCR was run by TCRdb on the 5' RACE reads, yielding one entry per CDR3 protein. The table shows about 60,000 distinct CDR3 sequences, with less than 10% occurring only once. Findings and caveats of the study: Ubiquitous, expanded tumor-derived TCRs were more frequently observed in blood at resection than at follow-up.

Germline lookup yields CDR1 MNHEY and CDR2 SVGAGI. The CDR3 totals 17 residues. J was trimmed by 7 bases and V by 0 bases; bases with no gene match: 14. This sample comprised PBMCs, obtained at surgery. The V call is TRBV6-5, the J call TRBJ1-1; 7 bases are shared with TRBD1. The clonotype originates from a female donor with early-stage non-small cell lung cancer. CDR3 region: CASSYSTGWSPTGEAFF. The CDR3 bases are TGTGCCAGCAGTTACTCGACAGGGTGGTCTCCAACAGGTGAAGCTTTCTTT.